The 5 T cell receptor beta chains below were found in one sample sequenced in a study of T cell responses to AZD1222 COVID-19 vaccine. Sequencing was performed with immunoSEQ multiplex PCR; in TCRdb, only in-frame clones are kept and a portion is missing. The sample has approximately 150,000 clones, over 90% seen once; the top ten hold approximately 0.9%. The input for sequencing was peripheral blood, taken on day 0 of MenACWY control vaccination. These receptor sequences come from an adult in good health.

The chain links TRBV9 to TRBJ1-1; 10 nucleotides agree with TRBD1. The CDR3 covers 16 residues. Looked up from germline, CDR1 is SGDLS and CDR2 is YYNGEE. V lost 4 bases and J lost 6; bases outside the gene matches: 12. The DNA of the CDR3 is TGTGCCAGCAGCCAACCCCGGGACAGGGGTGCGGCTGAAGCTTTCTTT. Residues: CASSQPRDRGAAEAFF.

This CDR3 is CASSEEVSSPLHF. The CDR3 DNA reads as TGTGCCAGCAGTGAAGAGGTCAGTTCGCCCCTCCACTTT. V gene TRBV6-1 combines with J gene TRBJ1-6, with D hard to call. V was clipped by 1 base and J by 13 bases, with 11 bases between them. CDR3 size: 13 residues. Germline V gene sequence: CDR1 MNHNS, CDR2 SASEGT.

The rearrangement joins TRBV7-3 to TRBJ2-7; 9 bases match TRBD1. V lost 5 bases and J lost 3; bases outside the gene matches: 8. The CDR3 has 15 amino acids. Germline V lookup: CDR1 SGHTA, CDR2 FQGTGA. CDR3 loop: CASSPYGQGNYEQYF. The CDR3 nucleotides are TGTGCCAGCAGCCCCTACGGACAGGGGAACTACGAGCAGTACTTC. Using reference TRBV7-3 and TRBJ2-7 for the parts outside the CDR3, the full variable domain is GAGVSQTPSNKVTEKGKYVELRCDPISGHTALYWYRQSLGQGPEFLIYFQGTGAADDSGLPNDRFFAVRPEGSVSTLKIQRTERGDSAVYLCASSPYGQGNYEQYFGPGTRLTVT.

The chain joins TRBV3-1 (or the pseudogene TRBV3-2) to TRBJ2-1; unclear D gene. The germline CDR1 and CDR2 sequences are LGHDT and YNNKEL (reference sequence). With 4 bases removed from V and 0 bases from J, the gap between germline ends came to 10 bases. The CDR3 is 15 amino acids. Here the CDR3 DNA reads TGTGCCAGCAGCCGATTCCCGAGCTCCTACAATGAGCAGTTCTTC. This sequence encodes CASSRFPSSYNEQFF.

The chain combines TRBV5-1 with TRBJ2-3; the D gene is possibly TRBD1 (6 bases). Trimming pared 3 bases from V and 6 bases from J, leaving 14 bases between. The CDR3 has 14 residues. CDR1 and CDR2 from the germline V gene are SGHRS and YFSETQ. CDR3 region: CASSSGQVDDTQYF. CDR3 DNA: TGCGCCAGCAGCTCGGGACAAGTGGACGATACGCAGTATTTT.